These 3 T cell receptor beta chains were sequenced from one sample in a study of T-cell memory formation after mild COVID-19 (dated by TCRdb to the early 2020s). The method was 5' RACE. The sample was run on an Illumina NovaSeq 6000. TCRdb passed the public sequencing reads through fastp at Q25 and MiXCR, retaining productive beta sequences. Every distinct CDR3 protein forms one entry, paired with its most common genes and DNA. A total of 250,000 to 300,000 distinct CDR3 sequences appear in this sample, 15% of them only once. The top ten constitute around 23% of the sample. What was sequenced was PBMCs or a T cell subset sorted from them (not recorded which). The receptor set was obtained from a man aged 18-30 years who had mild COVID-19 (a few samples of this study predate the infection). The sample titles of this study are shuffled in the database, so cell type and time point are left out; the donor was told from shared clones.

This clonotype was recorded a few times. The chain has TRBV5-6 and TRBJ2-3; no definite D call. Looked up from germline, CDR1 is SGHDT and CDR2 is YYEEEE. The CDR3 runs to 13 residues. V lost 6 bases and J lost 0, with 8 bases in between. CDR3 nucleotide sequence: TGTGCCAGCACCGCGGTTAGCACAGATACGCAGTATTTT. Translated: CASTAVSTDTQYF.

The V call is TRBV9, the J call TRBJ2-5; D is perhaps TRBD2 (5 bases). The germline V gene encodes CDR1 SGDLS and CDR2 YYNGEE. The V gene lost 9 bases and the J gene lost 4 bases, with 16 bases spanning the gap. The CDR3 loop spans 13 amino acids. The CDR3 nucleotides are TGTGCCATCGGCGGGCCCCGGGGAGAGACCCAGTACTTC. This encodes CAIGGPRGETQYF.

The chain couples TRBV28 to TRBJ2-3; 11 bases are a match to TRBD2. V shed 7 bases, J shed 4 bases, and the junction held 7 bases outside the gene matches. CDR1 MDHEN and CDR2 SYDVKM come from the germline V gene. CDR3 length equals 15 residues. The CDR3 here is CASTLAGGSSDTQYF. CDR3 DNA sequence: TGTGCCAGCACCCTAGCGGGGGGCTCCTCAGATACGCAGTATTTT. Drawing the rest from reference TRBV28 and TRBJ2-3, the complete variable domain is DVKVTQSSRYLVKRTGEKVFLECVQDMDHENMFWYRQDPGLGLRLIYFSYDVKMKEKGDIPEGYSVSREKKERFSLILESASTNQTSMYLCASTLAGGSSDTQYFGPGTRLTVL.